This T cell receptor (beta chain) derives from a study of a mutant IDH1 vaccine in newly diagnosed glioma (dated by TCRdb to the early 2020s). Some background on the complete study: Eight vaccinations were administered to patients in weeks 1, 3, 5, 7, 11, 15, 19 and 23, corresponding to visits V03 through V10. Vaccination was initiated 4-6 weeks after radiotherapy alone, or concurrently with temozolomide cycles in the chemotherapy-containing groups. Of the roughly 32 patients who were treated, 62.5% were male and about 40% were female, and the mean age was roughly 40 years. Prior to enrollment, patients had been given standard therapy consisting of radiotherapy alone, temozolomide alone, or radiochemotherapy with temozolomide, with the combination given to most patients. Peripheral blood samples were drawn at six visits, namely V03 (baseline), V05, V07, V10, V12 and V13. For exploratory analyses, about two dozen treated patients had longitudinal TCRB deep sequencing done wherever samples were available.

Worth noting for this clone: It lacks a known antigen. No clone much larger than this one lies a single base away; base qualities are absent.

The time point label here, explained by the study, means: week 11, during vaccination. Each vaccine dose, consisting of 300 ug of a 20-mer mutant IDH1 peptide in Montanide, was administered subcutaneously with topical imiquimod. Newly diagnosed WHO grade 3 or 4 IDH1-mutant astrocytomas showing loss of nuclear ATRX were present in the donors. The samples were drawn from NOA16, a multicentre, single-arm, open-label phase I trial in Germany that tested a mutant IDH1 peptide vaccine in humans for the first time. Genomic DNA for TCRB sequencing was extracted from EDTA blood using the DNeasy Blood and Tissue Kit. V is pruned by 5 bases and J by 2 bases, leaving 14 bases of the junction without a gene match. Taken from cysteine to phenylalanine, the CDR3 has 17 residues. Of all the DNA, just the CDR3 is kept, 51 bases in frame from base 1. Via the germline V gene, CDR1 is SGHTA and CDR2 FQGTGA. The library came from the immunoSEQ multiplex PCR assay. Rearranged TCR beta chain sequences were amplified using the hsTCRB Kit according to the manufacturer's protocol. An Illumina MiSeq was used to sequence the TCRB libraries. The authors' pipeline ran thus. The proprietary platform of the kit vendor was used for demultiplexing, trimming and gene mapping. This immuneACCESS table, as held by TCRdb, lists in-frame sequences with V and J called but not all clones. Of the missing ones, under half trace to an unresolved V gene in checked studies; the others have no known cause. V, J and clone size were drawn from that table, and D and trimming were deduced from the DNA. Within this sample are 35,000 to 40,000 clones, with 84% of them counted one time only. Roughly 2% of the sample is taken by the ten largest.

The paper's findings and limits, for the study overall: It was noted by the authors that analyses of patient blood samples could not be reproduced owing to sample limitations. Immune responses induced by the vaccine were seen in approximately 93% of patients across multiple MHC alleles. Selection of PBMC samples for TCRB deep sequencing was based on availability. Pseudoprogression appeared unrelated to alterations in the top peripheral T cell clonotypes detected by TCRB sequencing.

The receptor was isolated from a man in his forties with glioma. This specimen was PBMCs, taken from a glioma patient whose treatment included an IDH1 peptide vaccine. The V gene is TRBV7-3 and the J gene is TRBJ2-7, with TRBD2 identical over 8 junction bases. The sequence in DNA is TGTGCCAGCAGCCGCGGCGGGGGGCGCCTTTTGCCCTACGAGCAGTACTTC. This is translated as CASSRGGGRLLPYEQYF.